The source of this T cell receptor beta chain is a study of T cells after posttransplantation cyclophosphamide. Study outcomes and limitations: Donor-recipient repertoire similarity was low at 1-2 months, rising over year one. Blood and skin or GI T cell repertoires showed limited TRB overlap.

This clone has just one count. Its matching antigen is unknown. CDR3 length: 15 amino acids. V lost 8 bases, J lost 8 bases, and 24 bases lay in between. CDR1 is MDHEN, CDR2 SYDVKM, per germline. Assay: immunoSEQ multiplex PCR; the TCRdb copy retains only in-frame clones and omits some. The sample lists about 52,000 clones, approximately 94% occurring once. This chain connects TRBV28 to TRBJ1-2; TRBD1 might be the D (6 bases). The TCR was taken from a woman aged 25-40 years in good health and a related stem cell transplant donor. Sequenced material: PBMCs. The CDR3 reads CASGTWMGATRGYTF. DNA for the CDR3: TGTGCCAGCGGGACCTGGATGGGGGCGACGCGGGGCTACACCTTC.